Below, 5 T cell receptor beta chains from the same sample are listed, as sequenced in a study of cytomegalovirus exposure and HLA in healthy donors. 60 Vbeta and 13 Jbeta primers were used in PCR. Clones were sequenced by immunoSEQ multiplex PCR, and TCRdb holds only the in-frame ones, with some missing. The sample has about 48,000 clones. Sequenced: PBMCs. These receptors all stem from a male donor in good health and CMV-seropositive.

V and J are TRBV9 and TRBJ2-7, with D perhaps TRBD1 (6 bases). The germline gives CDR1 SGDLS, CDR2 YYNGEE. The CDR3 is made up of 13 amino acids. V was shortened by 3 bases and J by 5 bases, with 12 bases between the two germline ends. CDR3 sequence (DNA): TGTGCCAGCAGCGCCAGGGGAAGGGACGAGCAGTACTTC. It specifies CASSARGRDEQYF.

CDR3 DNA: TGTGCCAGCAGCACCCAAAGCGGGGAGGAGCCCCAGCATTTT. Translated, it gives CASSTQSGEEPQHF. This chain uses TRBV7-2 with TRBJ1-5; no firm D call. CDR1 is SGHTA, CDR2 FQGNSA, per germline. V was trimmed by 5 bases and J by 8 bases, leaving 16 bases between them. The CDR3 runs 14 residues.

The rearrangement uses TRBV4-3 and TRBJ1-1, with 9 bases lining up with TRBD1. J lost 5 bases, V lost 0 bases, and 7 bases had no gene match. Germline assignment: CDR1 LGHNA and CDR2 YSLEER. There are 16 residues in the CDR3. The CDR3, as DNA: TGCGCCAGCAGCCAAGACGCGGGACAGGGCGGGACTGAAGCTTTCTTT. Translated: CASSQDAGQGGTEAFF.

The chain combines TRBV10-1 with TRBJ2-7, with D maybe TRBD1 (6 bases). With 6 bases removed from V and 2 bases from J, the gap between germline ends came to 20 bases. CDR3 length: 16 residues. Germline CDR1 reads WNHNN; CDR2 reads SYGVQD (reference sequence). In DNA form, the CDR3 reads TGCGCCAGCAGAATGGAGAGCCTAGGGGGTACCTACGAGCAGTACTTC. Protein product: CASRMESLGGTYEQYF.

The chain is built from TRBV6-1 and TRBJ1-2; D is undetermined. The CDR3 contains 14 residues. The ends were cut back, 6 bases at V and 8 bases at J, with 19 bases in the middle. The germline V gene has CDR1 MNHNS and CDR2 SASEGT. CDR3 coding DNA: TGTGCCAGCAGGGAGGTTGGGTTTTCGGGCGGCTACACCTTC. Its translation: CASREVGFSGGYTF.